Listed below are T cell receptor beta chains from one sample, sequenced in a study of blood T cell repertoires in COVID-19. Clones were read by immunoSEQ multiplex PCR, and TCRdb kept only the in-frame ones, dropping some. The table includes 260,000 or so clones, roughly four fifths detected once. Sequencing was performed on peripheral blood. The receptors shown here come from a woman in her seventies with acute or convalescent COVID-19. Both conserved end residues are part of each CDR3. D genes are given only for firm matches.

V gene	J gene	D gene	CDR3 protein	CDR3 DNA
TRBV2	TRBJ1-2	NA	CASSEAQYLGRGYTF	TGTGCCAGCAGTGAAGCGCAGTACTTAGGGAGAGGCTACACCTTC
TRBV9	TRBJ2-2	NA	CASSGQVSTGELFF	TGTGCCAGCAGCGGACAGGTGTCCACCGGGGAGCTGTTTTTT
TRBV7-6	TRBJ2-2	TRBD1	CASSLETGTGRTGELFF	TGTGCCAGCAGCTTAGAAACCGGGACAGGGCGGACCGGGGAGCTGTTTTTT
TRBV7-8	TRBJ2-3	TRBD1	CASSARDSFITDTQYF	TGTGCCAGCAGCGCCCGGGACAGCTTTATTACAGATACGCAGTATTTT
TRBV7-9	TRBJ1-3	TRBD1	CASSLAGQGVDTIYF	TGTGCCAGCAGCTTAGCCGGACAGGGGGTGGACACCATATATTTT
TRBV19	TRBJ2-7	NA	CASSIFGRGTGQTYEQYF	TGTGCCAGTAGTATCTTCGGTCGTGGTACAGGACAAACCTACGAGCAGTACTTC
TRBV6-5	TRBJ1-5	NA	CASVNRAPIYQPQHF	TGTGCCAGCGTAAACAGGGCGCCGATCTATCAGCCCCAGCATTTT
TRBV4-2	TRBJ1-2	NA	CASSQVGGAVWFGYTF	TGTGCCAGCAGCCAAGTTGGCGGCGCGGTTTGGTTCGGCTACACCTTC
TRBV7-2	TRBJ2-1	TRBD2	CASSLELAGGAEQFF	TGTGCCAGCAGCTTAGAACTAGCGGGGGGGGCTGAGCAGTTCTTC
TRBV20-1	TRBJ2-3	NA	CSASDPSLSQYF	TGCAGTGCTAGTGATCCCTCCCTGTCGCAGTATTTT